Below are 5 T cell receptor beta chains sequenced from a single sample in a study of neurological immune-mediated disorders. TCRdb re-derived calls from the 5' RACE reads in MiXCR, one entry per CDR3 protein. The profile shows 55,000 to 70,000 distinct CDR3 sequences, around 5% of them singletons. Input material: PBMCs. All receptors come from a human donor with multiple sclerosis. The donor label of this sample is uncertain.

Ten or more counts support this clonotype. V usage is TRBV5-1 and J usage is TRBJ2-1; TRBD2 agrees at 7 bases. CDR3 length: 14 residues. CDR1 and CDR2 from the germline V gene are SGHRS and YFSETQ. V gave up 1 base and J gave up 4 bases; unmatched junction bases: 2. The CDR3 DNA follows: TGCGCCAGCAGCTTGACAGCGGGGTACAATGAGCAGTTCTTC. It translates to CASSLTAGYNEQFF.

This clonotype was detected many times. V gene TRBV14 combines with J gene TRBJ2-7; D is perhaps TRBD1 (6 bases). The CDR3 covers 15 residues. The germline V gene encodes CDR1 SGHDN and CDR2 FVKESK. Trimming cost V 4 bases and J 2 bases, with 15 bases left between them. The CDR3 sequence: CASSRWTGTTYEQYF. The CDR3, as DNA: TGTGCCAGCAGCCGATGGACCGGGACAACCTACGAGCAGTACTTC.

The rearrangement joins TRBV6-5 to TRBJ1-2, with 9 bases identical to TRBD1. Germline CDR1 is MNHEY and CDR2 is SVGAGI. After removal of 6 bases from V and 5 bases from J, the junction contained 10 bases not matched to a gene. There are 15 residues in the CDR3. CDR3 loop: CASSRDGQGIYGYTF. Written as DNA, the CDR3 is TGTGCCAGCAGCCGAGACGGACAGGGGATTTATGGCTACACCTTC.

The DNA for the CDR3 is TGCAGTGTCAGGCTGTGGGGCAATGAGCAGTTCTTC. It encodes CSVRLWGNEQFF. The chain couples TRBV20-1 to TRBJ2-1; the D is unclear. CDR1 is DFQATT, CDR2 SNEGSKA, per germline (reference sequence). The CDR3 has 12 amino acids. V lost 7 bases to trimming and J lost 6 bases, with 13 bases between them.

This clonotype was observed at least ten times. This sequence joins TRBV2 and TRBJ1-3, with D hard to call. V shed 3 bases and J shed 2 bases, with 8 bases lying between them. The CDR3 covers 14 residues. Germline V gives CDR1 SNHLY, CDR2 FYNNEI. The CDR3 DNA is TGTGCCAGCAGTGACGGTTCTACTGGAAACACCATATATTTT. Its translation: CASSDGSTGNTIYF.